A single sample gave rise to the 22 T cell receptor beta chains below, sequenced in a study of neurological immune-mediated disorders. TCRdb reprocessed the 5' RACE reads with MiXCR, giving one entry per CDR3 protein. Of around 64,000 distinct CDR3 sequences in the sample, about 3% are singletons; the top ten hold under 6.5%. Source material: PBMCs. Receptors originate from a woman in her 50s with multiple sclerosis.

The table lists this clonotype with many counts. The chain recombines TRBV7-8 with TRBJ2-7; D possibly corresponds to TRBD2 (5 bases). Trimming left V 5 bases short and J 4 bases short, with 24 bases between. The CDR3 loop spans 17 amino acids. Germline loops: CDR1 SGHVS, CDR2 FQNEAQ. In DNA form, the CDR3 reads TGTGCCAGCAGCGCGACAACTGCTCCGACTATATGGTACGAGCAGTACTTC. It is translated as CASSATTAPTIWYEQYF.

This clonotype was detected many times. This sequence joins TRBV7-2 and TRBJ1-2; a weak D match, TRBD1 (6 bases). CDR1 is SGHTA and CDR2 is FQGNSA in the germline V gene. V was clipped by 4 bases and J by 3 bases, with 15 bases between them. There are 15 residues in the CDR3. In DNA, the CDR3 is TGTGCCAGCAGCTCATCCAGGGGTTTAGACTATGGCTACACCTTC. Residues: CASSSSRGLDYGYTF.

The table lists this clonotype with many counts. The chain joins TRBV12-3 or TRBV12-4 to TRBJ1-2; TRBD1 aligns across 7 bases. The CDR3 consists of 17 residues. Trimming took 6 bases from V and 4 from J; bases not matched to a gene: 17. In nucleotides, the CDR3 is TGTGCCAGCAGCCTCAACAAATCCCCGGGACAGCGCTATGGCTACACCTTC. This gives the protein CASSLNKSPGQRYGYTF.

This clonotype was detected many times. One end of the junction is discordant with germline, which a read error may explain. The chain is built from TRBV5-5 and TRBJ2-1, with a possible D match to TRBD1 (6 bases). This CDR3 region has 18 residues. CDR1 is SGHKS and CDR2 is YYEKEE in the germline V gene (reference sequence). CDR3 amino acids: CASSSPSGRGFVINVQFF. The DNA of the CDR3 is TGTGCCAGCAGCTCCCCAAGTGGCAGGGGATTTGTGATCAATGTGCAGTTCTTC.

V gene TRBV7-8 combines with J gene TRBJ1-5; D gene uncertain. The CDR3 is 16 amino acids. The V gene's germline CDR1 is SGHVS and CDR2 FQNEAQ. Trimming pared 5 bases from V and 4 bases from J, leaving 18 bases between. This chain's CDR3 is CASSPRAGVRNQPQHF. In DNA, the CDR3 is TGTGCCAGCAGCCCTAGAGCTGGGGTAAGGAATCAGCCCCAGCATTTT.

This clonotype was seen ten or more times. This rearrangement joins TRBV28 to TRBJ2-1; 8 bases align to TRBD2. Germline CDR1 is MDHEN and CDR2 is SYDVKM. J lost 7 bases, V lost 7 bases, and 12 bases had no gene match. The CDR3 is 15 amino acids. The CDR3, as DNA: TGTGCCAGCATCCGGGGGGGGACTGGCGCGAATGAGCAGTTCTTC. Translation: CASIRGGTGANEQFF. The whole variable domain, remainder taken from reference TRBV28 and TRBJ2-1, is DVKVTQSSRYLVKRTGEKVFLECVQDMDHENMFWYRQDPGLGLRLIYFSYDVKMKEKGDIPEGYSVSREKKERFSLILESASTNQTSMYLCASIRGGTGANEQFFGPGTRLTVL.

The table lists this clonotype with many counts. The chain links TRBV27 to TRBJ2-6; D uncertain. Germline CDR1 reads MNHEY; CDR2 reads SMNVEV (reference sequence). The CDR3 runs 18 residues. Trimming cost V 5 bases and J 0 bases, with 17 bases left between them. The CDR3 loop is CASSKRLIAHSGANVLTF. The DNA of the CDR3 is TGTGCCAGCAGTAAAAGACTGATAGCCCACTCTGGGGCCAACGTCCTGACTTTC.

This clonotype was observed a few times. This chain links TRBV7-2 with TRBJ2-5; the D gene is possibly TRBD1 (6 bases). V dropped 1 base and J dropped 8 bases, with 26 bases sitting between them. The CDR3 contains 18 residues. CDR1 is SGHTA, CDR2 FQGNSA, per germline. This CDR3 is CASSLVGGRRQFPETQYF. The CDR3 region has the DNA TGTGCCAGCAGCTTAGTTGGGGGCCGCCGACAATTCCCCGAAACCCAGTACTTC.

The table lists this clonotype with many counts. The chain is built from TRBV6-5 and TRBJ2-5; weak D call: TRBD1 (6 bases). With 7 bases removed from V and 7 bases from J, the gap between germline ends came to 16 bases. Germline CDR1 reads MNHEY; CDR2 reads SVGAGI. The CDR3 consists of 13 residues. CDR3 in DNA: TGTGCCAGCACTCTTGGGCCGACAGGGACCCAGTACTTC. Amino acid sequence: CASTLGPTGTQYF.

This clonotype was detected many times. V and J are TRBV20-1 and TRBJ2-3; D gene uncertain. The germline gives CDR1 DFQATT, CDR2 SNEGSKA (reference sequence). This CDR3 region has 12 residues. V gave up 3 bases and J gave up 5 bases, with 9 bases separating them. CDR3 nucleotides: TGCAGTGCTAGTCAGAATCGAGATACGCAGTATTTT. Amino acid sequence: CSASQNRDTQYF.

This clonotype appeared many times. J is TRBJ2-2 and V is TRBV12-3 or TRBV12-4; D is undetermined. The CDR3 contains 14 residues. Trimming left V 3 bases short and J 1 base short, with 6 bases between. The CDR3 DNA follows: TGTGCCAGCAGTTTTGGAGTGAACACCGGGGAGCTGTTTTTT. This codes for CASSFGVNTGELFF.

The V gene is TRBV9, the J gene TRBJ1-2; D uncertain. The germline V and J ends were trimmed by 0 bases and 0 bases, with 3 bases remaining between them. The CDR3 totals 13 residues. Germline CDR1 is SGDLS and CDR2 is YYNGEE. The CDR3 DNA follows: TGTGCCAGCAGCGTAGATTCTAACTATGGCTACACCTTC. This encodes CASSVDSNYGYTF.

This clonotype has at least ten counts. The chain couples TRBV5-5 to TRBJ2-7; D unresolved. Trimming took off 6 bases at V and 1 base at J, with 17 bases between the two ends. This CDR3 region has 15 residues. Germline CDR1 reads SGHKS; CDR2 reads YYEKEE (reference sequence). As DNA, the CDR3 is TGTGCCAGCACCAAATCAGCGTTCCCGTCCTACGAGCAGTACTTC. It yields the protein CASTKSAFPSYEQYF.

This clonotype was counted at least ten times. The chain combines TRBV12-3 or TRBV12-4 with TRBJ2-3; D remains ambiguous. Trimming took 6 bases from V and 2 from J, leaving 6 bases between them. This CDR3 is 12 amino acids long. For the CDR3, the DNA is TGTGCCAGCAGAACGGTCACAGATACGCAGTATTTT. Translating gives CASRTVTDTQYF.

This clonotype turned up a few times. This clone may be a read error of a much larger clone one base away. V gene TRBV11-3 combines with J gene TRBJ1-4, with D perhaps TRBD1 (6 bases). Germline lookup yields CDR1 SGHNT and CDR2 YENEEA. The CDR3 is made up of 14 amino acids. V was pared by 4 bases and J by 7 bases, with 13 bases between. The CDR3 coding sequence is TGTGCCAGCAGCTGGGACACGACGGGTGAAAAACTGTTTTTT. Its protein product is CASSWDTTGEKLFF.

A note on this clonotype: A much more abundant neighbour one base away suggests this may be a read error. The CDR3 does not end in the conserved phenylalanine or tryptophan, so this is likely a read error. The V call is TRBV5-6, the J call TRBJ1-2; D call uncertain. Looked up from germline, CDR1 is SGHDT and CDR2 is YYEEEE. Trimming cost V 4 bases and J 8 bases, with 18 bases left between them. CDR3 size: 14 residues. In DNA, the CDR3 is TGTGCCAGCAGCCTAGACATACAATGGGAGGGCTACACCTGC. It specifies CASSLDIQWEGYTC.

At least ten counts were recorded for this clonotype. The chain employs TRBV5-8 and TRBJ2-3; D is uncertain. V lost 0 bases and J lost 5, with 13 bases in between. CDR1 is SGHTS and CDR2 is YDEGEE in the germline V gene. The CDR3 runs 15 residues. The CDR3 reads CASSLGLRKGDTQYF. CDR3 sequence (DNA): TGTGCCAGCAGCTTGGGGCTCCGTAAGGGAGATACGCAGTATTTT.

This clonotype has a count of ten or more. The CDR3 DNA reads as TGCGCCAGCAGCTTCGCGGCGGGAAACACTGAAGCTTTCTTT. Its protein product is CASSFAAGNTEAFF. The rearrangement links TRBV4-3 to TRBJ1-1, with D unclear. Deletions cut 5 bases from V and 2 bases from J, with 12 bases between. CDR3 length equals 14 residues. The germline V gene encodes CDR1 LGHNA and CDR2 YSLEER.

Comment on this clonotype: One base away lies a much larger clone, so this may be a sequencing read error. The V gene is TRBV7-9, the J gene TRBJ2-1, with 7 bases lining up with TRBD2. Per germline, CDR1 SEHNR and CDR2 FQNEAQ (reference sequence). The CDR3 totals 15 residues. The J segment lost 4 bases and the V segment lost 5 bases, leaving 8 bases of the junction unmatched. This CDR3 is CASSPGRRVYNEQFF. The CDR3 DNA reads as TGTGCCAGCAGCCCCGGGAGGCGGGTGTACAATGAGCAGTTCTTC.

This clonotype has at least ten counts. The rearrangement links TRBV5-5 to TRBJ2-1, with 8 bases matching TRBD2. Per the germline V gene, CDR1 is SGHKS and CDR2 is YYEKEE (reference sequence). The CDR3 consists of 15 residues. Unmatched junction bases numbered 9, after V lost 4 bases and J lost 6 bases. DNA for the CDR3: TGTGCCAGCAGCCAGAGCGGGAGATCCCTCAATGAGCAGTTCTTC. Translating gives CASSQSGRSLNEQFF.

This clonotype was counted at least ten times. The J gene is TRBJ1-2, the V gene TRBV4-1; D possibly corresponds to TRBD1 (6 bases). The germline V and J ends were trimmed by 2 bases and 2 bases, with 12 bases remaining between them. The CDR3 is 15 residues long. The germline gives CDR1 MGHRA, CDR2 YSYEKL. CDR3 in amino acids: CASSQTGTQNYGYTF. The CDR3, as DNA: TGCGCCAGCAGCCAAACCGGGACACAGAACTATGGCTACACCTTC.

This clonotype occurred many times. The CDR3: CSASRDGRTDTQYF. CDR3 DNA sequence: TGCAGTGCCTCCCGGGACGGCCGCACAGATACGCAGTATTTT. V and J are TRBV20-1 and TRBJ2-3; D may correspond to TRBD1 or TRBD2 (5 bases each). Germline values: CDR1 DFQATT, CDR2 SNEGSKA (reference sequence). V lost 6 bases and J lost 1, with 14 bases in between. CDR3 size: 14 residues.